The clone carrying this T cell receptor beta chain has a handful of counts. Its antigen is unidentified. Once obtained from cultured CD4+ T cells, the DNA was sequenced using the Oncomine TCR Beta short-read assay. From the PCR reads, TCRdb called clonotypes with MiXCR, one entry per CDR3 protein. Among under 20,000 distinct CDR3 sequences listed, around half were seen once. Regarding treatment: roughly 10-day PBMC culture with coronavirus spike peptide pools or control peptides (ViraFEST assay). This entry belongs to a study of vaccination and CD4 T cells after COVID-19. CDR3 length: 11 amino acids. CDR1 and CDR2 (germline): LNHDA, SQIVND (reference sequence). The V gene lost 6 bases and the J gene lost 5 bases, with 7 bases spanning the gap.

This clonotype was sampled from a human donor who had recovered from COVID-19. The chain couples TRBV19 to TRBJ1-2, with no clear D. Sequencing used CD4+ T cells from blood, cultured in vitro. The CDR3 reads CASREQYGYTF. The CDR3 bases are TGTGCCAGTAGGGAACAGTATGGCTACACCTTC.